The rows below give T cell receptor beta chains drawn from one sample of a study of CD8 T cells in ankylosing spondylitis. TCRdb reanalysed the 5' RACE reads using MiXCR and keeps one entry per CDR3 protein. Among about 340,000 distinct CDR3 sequences listed, 8% were seen once. Input material: blood, either unsorted or a sorted T cell fraction (not recorded which). Receptor source: a male donor with ankylosing spondylitis. The CDR3 runs from the conserved cysteine through the conserved F or W. Each record gives: V gene, J gene, clone size, D gene, CDR3 DNA, CDR3 protein. The D gene is left open where the match is weak. Size is stated for part of the rows, as once, few or many counts, or as a class when the clone is expanded.

>TRBV13|TRBJ2-2|many|TRBD2
TGTGCCAGCAGCTCCCTATCTAGCGGGAGGGGTACCGGGGAGCTGTTTTTT
CASSSLSSGRGTGELFF
>TRBV5-1|TRBJ2-7|NA|NA
TGCGCCAGCAGCTTGACGCAGGGAGGCCACGAGCAGTACTTC
CASSLTQGGHEQYF
>TRBV19|TRBJ2-1|NA|TRBD1
TGTGCCAGTAGTACCGACAACCGGGACAGGTTCAGGGTCAATGAGCAGTTCTTC
CASSTDNRDRFRVNEQFF
>TRBV30|TRBJ1-1|few|NA
TGTGCCTGGAGTAGGCAGACTGAAGCTTTCTTT
CAWSRQTEAFF
>TRBV30|TRBJ2-3|many|NA
TGTGCCTGGAGTAGGGGACCCCGGCGGGCAGATACGCAGTATTTT
CAWSRGPRRADTQYF
>TRBV6-2/TRBV6-3|TRBJ1-2|NA|NA
TGTGCCAGCACCACACCTCCGACAGCCCAATATGGCTACACCTTC
CASTTPPTAQYGYTF
>TRBV13|TRBJ2-7|NA|NA
TGTGCCAGCAGCTTAGTCCTCGGTTACGAGCAGTACTTC
CASSLVLGYEQYF
>TRBV6-2/TRBV6-3|TRBJ2-7|few|NA
TGTGCCAGCAGCGCGTCACCTCATCTCTCACTCGAGCAGTACTTC
CASSASPHLSLEQYF
>TRBV9|TRBJ2-2|few|NA
TGTGCCAGCAGCGTAGAACAGAACACCGGGGAGCTGTTTTTT
CASSVEQNTGELFF
>TRBV3-1|TRBJ2-7|many|TRBD1
TGTGCCAGCAGCCCCCAGGGGGTACAGTCCTACGAGCAGTACTTC
CASSPQGVQSYEQYF
>TRBV6-5|TRBJ2-1|few|TRBD1
TGTGCCAGCAGTTACGTAGGGACAGGACGTTACAATGAGCAGTTCTTC
CASSYVGTGRYNEQFF
>TRBV24-1|TRBJ2-1|many|NA
TGTGCCACCAGTGGAGGGAACTACAATGAGCAGTTCTTC
CATSGGNYNEQFF
>TRBV6-6|TRBJ1-2|NA|NA
TGTGCCAGCAGTCCCCTTGTGTGGGGAGGCTACACCTTC
CASSPLVWGGYTF
>TRBV7-2|TRBJ2-5|few|TRBD2
TGTGCCAGCAGCTCGGGACTAGCGAAGCTACAAGAGACCCAGTACTTC
CASSSGLAKLQETQYF
>TRBV5-1|TRBJ2-2|few|NA
TGCGCCAGCAGGGGGGCCAGCTTCACCGGGGAGCTGTTTTTT
CASRGASFTGELFF
>TRBV20-1|TRBJ2-5|NA|NA
TGCAGTGCTAGGGGACTGTATCGGGAGACCCAGTACTTC
CSARGLYRETQYF
>TRBV11-2|TRBJ2-2|NA|NA
TGTGCCAGCAGCTTTTTAAGTCCCCCCACCGGGGAGCTGTTTTTT
CASSFLSPPTGELFF
>TRBV7-9|TRBJ2-5|once|TRBD2
TGTGCCAGCAGCTCCGGGACTAGCGGCCCCCAAGAGACCCAGTACTTC
CASSSGTSGPQETQYF
>TRBV9|TRBJ2-3|NA|NA
TGTGCCAGCAGCGTAGGCCAGGGGTCTAGCACAGATACGCAGTATTTT
CASSVGQGSSTDTQYF
>TRBV29-1|TRBJ2-3|many|NA
TGCAGCGTTAGAGGAGCAGATACGCAGTATTTT
CSVRGADTQYF
>TRBV4-1|TRBJ2-7|NA|TRBD1
TGCGCCAGCAGCCAAGGTATCCCCGGGACAGGGGTCTCCTACGAGCAGTACTTC
CASSQGIPGTGVSYEQYF
>TRBV28|TRBJ2-3|NA|TRBD2
TGTGCCAGCAGTTCGTTACTAGCGGGAGCGCTTACTAGCACAGATACGCAGTATTTT
CASSSLLAGALTSTDTQYF
>TRBV20-1|TRBJ2-1|NA|NA
TGCAGTGCTAGTGGTGGAGGGCCAGGTAATGAGCAGTTCTTC
CSASGGGPGNEQFF
>TRBV3-1|TRBJ2-3|NA|NA
TGTGCCAGCAGCCTCGGACTATTGAGCACAGATACGCAGTATTTT
CASSLGLLSTDTQYF
>TRBV29-1|TRBJ2-3|many|TRBD2
TGCAGCGGGAGCGGGGGAGATACGCAGTATTTT
CSGSGGDTQYF
>TRBV20-1|TRBJ2-5|many|NA
TGCAGTGCTAGTTTCCAGCAAGAGACCCAGTACTTC
CSASFQQETQYF
>TRBV29-1|TRBJ1-4|NA|NA
TGCAGCGTTGTATCAGGTGCCGGTAATGAAAAACTGTTTTTT
CSVVSGAGNEKLFF
>TRBV12-3/TRBV12-4|TRBJ1-1|many|NA
TGTGCCAGCAGTTTAGTAGGGGGGAACACTGAAGCTTTCTTT
CASSLVGGNTEAFF
>TRBV12-3/TRBV12-4|TRBJ2-3|many|NA
TGTGCCAGTTCGACCTTAATAAGACAAGATACGCAGTATTTT
CASSTLIRQDTQYF
>TRBV11-2|TRBJ1-6|few|NA
TGTGCCAGCAGACATAGACTACAGGGCCGGAGTAATTCACCCCTCCACTTT
CASRHRLQGRSNSPLHF
>TRBV5-1|TRBJ2-7|NA|NA
TGCGCCAGCAGCCTGAGGACGACGGGGAAGTGGTACGAGCAGTACTTC
CASSLRTTGKWYEQYF
>TRBV5-1|TRBJ1-2|many|TRBD1
TGCGCCAGCAGCTTCCAAGACAGGGGCGGCTACACCTTC
CASSFQDRGGYTF
>TRBV3-1|TRBJ2-1|few|TRBD2
TGTGCCAGCAGCCTACCGCTAGCGGGAGCGACGAATGAGCAGTTCTTC
CASSLPLAGATNEQFF
>TRBV9|TRBJ1-2|NA|NA
TGTGCCAGCAGCGCCCTGAGCGGGGGAAGACATGGCTACACCTTC
CASSALSGGRHGYTF
>TRBV20-1|TRBJ2-7|few|NA
TGCAGTGCTAGATCTGGTCTGACCTACGAGCAGTACTTC
CSARSGLTYEQYF
>TRBV7-8|TRBJ2-6|NA|NA
TGTGCCAACAGCTTGGGGTCTCTTTCTGGGGCCAACGTCCTGACTTTC
CANSLGSLSGANVLTF
>TRBV12-3/TRBV12-4|TRBJ1-4|many|NA
TGTGCCAGCAGTTGGGGGTTTGGGGGCGCGGATGAAAAACTGTTTTTT
CASSWGFGGADEKLFF
>TRBV18|TRBJ1-5|NA|NA
TGTGCCAGCTCGTTAGGGTTTAGCAATCAGCCCCAGCATTTT
CASSLGFSNQPQHF
>TRBV12-3/TRBV12-4|TRBJ1-3|many|NA
TGTGCCCGCCAGGTTTCGAACACCATATATTTT
CARQVSNTIYF
>TRBV4-2|TRBJ2-7|NA|NA
TGTGCCAGCAGCCAAGTCCGACAGAGCTACGAGCAGTACTTC
CASSQVRQSYEQYF
>TRBV5-1|TRBJ2-5|once|TRBD2
TGCGCCAGCAGCGCGCTAGCGGGAGGTCCAAAGACCCAGTACTTC
CASSALAGGPKTQYF
>TRBV29-1|TRBJ2-1|few|NA
TGCAGCGTCGTAGTGGTAGGCCAGAGCTCCTACAATGAGCAGTTCTTC
CSVVVVGQSSYNEQFF
>TRBV3-1|TRBJ2-1|NA|NA
TGTGCCAGCAGCCAAGCTGGGACCGGGGTTCGGGAGCAGTTCTTC
CASSQAGTGVREQFF
>TRBV9|TRBJ1-1|NA|NA
TGTGCCAGCAGCGTTCGGGGGGGCGAAGCTTTCTTT
CASSVRGGEAFF
>TRBV12-3/TRBV12-4|TRBJ2-6|few|NA
TGTGCCAGCAGTTTACTATCTGGGCGGGCTGGGGCCAACGTCCTGACTTTC
CASSLLSGRAGANVLTF
>TRBV12-3/TRBV12-4|TRBJ1-2|few|NA
TGTGCCAGCACCTCCCTGAGGGGAATCGCGGGCTACACCTTC
CASTSLRGIAGYTF
>TRBV28|TRBJ2-6|NA|NA
TGTGCCGGGGGGAGTCCTGGGGCCAACGTCCTGACTTTC
CAGGSPGANVLTF
>TRBV6-5|TRBJ2-3|many|NA
TGTGCCAGCAGCTATGGGGGAAGCACAGATACGCAGTATTTT
CASSYGGSTDTQYF
>TRBV5-1|TRBJ1-3|few|NA
TGCGCCAGCAGCTTGGAACAGGGCCTCAGAAACACCATATATTTT
CASSLEQGLRNTIYF
>TRBV20-1|TRBJ2-5|few|NA
TGCAGTGCTGACCGCCATTCCGGACCGGAGACCCAGTACTTC
CSADRHSGPETQYF
>TRBV10-3|TRBJ2-1|NA|NA
TGTGCCATCAGTGGACTCAATGAGCAGTTCTTC
CAISGLNEQFF
>TRBV2|TRBJ1-5|few|NA
TGTGCCAGCAGGGAAAACCGGCCTTTTAGCAATCAGCCCCAGCATTTT
CASRENRPFSNQPQHF
>TRBV4-2|TRBJ1-1|few|TRBD1
TGTGCCAGCAGTACCGACAGGGGAGCTTTCTTT
CASSTDRGAFF